The following is a T cell receptor (beta chain) sequence with its context. Its antigen remains unidentified. It has no much larger one-base neighbor in the sample; base qualities were not kept. For CDR1 and CDR2, the germline V gene lists MGHRA and YSYEKL. Reading from cysteine to phenylalanine, the CDR3 counts 11 amino acids. Here the CDR3 DNA is all that survives: 33 bases in frame from base 1. Relative to germline, V is 4 bases shorter and J is 7 bases shorter, with 4 bases between their ends. The time point label, as the study defines it: baseline before first vaccination. The vaccinee samples were drawn from two UK trials, COV001 and COV002, one of which was a single-blind randomized controlled phase 2/3 trial testing AZD1222 (ChAdOx1 nCoV-19) in healthy adults. For TCRbeta chain sequencing, PBMC samples from trial participants were taken at day 0 and at day 28 after the second dose. The entry originates in a study of T cell responses to AZD1222 COVID-19 vaccine listed by TCRdb under 2021. In the study overall: AZD1222 recipients whose second dose came at about 4 weeks and those whose second dose came at about 12 weeks were combined into one group, since spike-specific TCR depth and breadth did not differ between the two schedules. TCR sequencing was performed for about 250 trial participants, of whom about 200 were given two doses of AZD1222 and around 26 were given two doses of MenACWY control vaccine. Trial participants were enrolled by age into subgroups of 18-55, 56-69 and 70-plus years, and around 150, 29 and 61 TCR-sequenced participants, respectively, were included in these subgroups. The study at large found these results: Most participants were white British and females outnumbered males, and the authors suggested that clonal diversity may have been underestimated. Conclusions about previously exposed vaccinees are limited because only six or seven AZD1222 recipients were SARS-CoV-2 seropositive at baseline. Reportedly, almost half of the unique spike-specific TCRs recognized epitopes lying outside the regions that are mutated in the B.1.351 and B.1.1.7 variants. Vaccine-associated CD4 TCRs spanned the whole spike protein, with dominant responses in regions 160-218 and 743-854. Because no day 14 peak-response samples were available, repertoires were characterized only after the peak T cell response. The 56-69-year group was small, and its depth increase did not reach significance, likely because of low power. A significant rise in spike-specific TCR breadth and depth was observed after two AZD1222 doses relative to day 0 and relative to MenACWY recipients.

The CDR3 regions of human TCRbeta chains were analyzed by immunosequencing. As for the original processing: TCRs in the repertoires were compared against a reference library of SARS-CoV-2-specific TCRs that had been generated with the MIRA antigen-specificity platform. Breadth was defined as the fraction of unique TCRs that were SARS-CoV-2-associated. Depth was defined as the fraction of total T cells that were SARS-CoV-2-associated. Using the MIRA data, each spike-specific TCR was assigned both to the spike region to which the TCR was reactive and to a CD4 or CD8 class. Log10-transformed breadth and depth values were compared by one-way ANOVA with Sidak's multiple comparisons tests. TCRdb retrieved this table from immuneACCESS and kept in-frame rearrangements only. Not all clones are present; in checked studies, unresolved V genes account for under half, and no reason is known for the remainder. That table supplies the V and J calls and clone size; D and trimming were determined from the DNA. The table for this sample lists 100,000 or so clones; approximately 91% of them were counted only once. 16% of the sample belongs to the ten largest clones.

The rearrangement joined TRBV4-1 to TRBJ2-2; the D gene is not confidently resolved. The sequenced sample was peripheral blood, obtained on day 0 of AZD1222 vaccination. The clonotype comes from an adult in good health. For the CDR3, the sequence is CASSLHGELFF. Here is the DNA: TGCGCCAGCAGCCTCCACGGGGAGCTGTTTTTT.